These 18 T cell receptor beta chains were sequenced from one sample in a study of T cells in women clearing cervical HPV infection (dated by TCRdb to 2016 to 2018). Library generation was performed with the immunoSEQ multiplex PCR assay. TCRdb holds this immuneACCESS table with in-frame rearrangements only. Some clones are missing; in checked studies, unresolved V genes explain under half, and the rest has no known cause. The table for this sample lists about 37,000 clones. The ten top clones hold less than 8% of the sample. Sequencing input: blood buffy coat. Source of these receptors: a woman aged 18-70 years with a cervical HPV16 infection that either progressed to CIN3+ or cleared (not recorded which).

Details on this clone: The DNA ends 3 residues before the CDR3 does, and the rest of the CDR3 is filled in from the germline J gene. The V and J genes are TRBV5-1 and TRBJ1-1, with 9 bases fitting TRBD1. Germline values: CDR1 SGHRS, CDR2 YFSETQ. CDR3 length: 14 amino acids. The ends lost 2 bases at V and 3 bases at J; junction bases unmatched: 2. The CDR3 spells CASSFDRGDTEAFF. The sequenced part of the CDR3 DNA is TGCGCCAGCAGCTTTGACAGGGGGGACACTGAA. Full variable domain (missing parts from reference TRBV5-1 and TRBJ1-1): KAGVTQTPRYLIKTRGQQVTLSCSPISGHRSVSWYQQTPGQGLQFLFEYFSETQRNKGNFPGRFSGRQFSNSRSEMNVSTLELGDSALYLCASSFDRGDTEAFFGQGTRLTVV.

With regard to this clone: The CDR3 end falls 3 residues outside the read, so it is completed with the germline J gene. The same CDR3 arises from other DNA sequences in this sample as well. This chain connects TRBV7-9 to TRBJ2-2; a weak D match, TRBD1 (5 bases). With 4 bases removed from V and 4 bases from J, the gap between germline ends came to 10 bases. CDR1 and CDR2 from the germline V gene are SEHNR and FQNEAQ (reference sequence). This CDR3 spans 14 amino acids. The CDR3 DNA, read in part, is TGTGCCAGCAGCTCATCAGGGTCCACCGGGGAG. Translating it yields CASSSSGSTGE. The whole CDR3 protein reads CASSSSGSTGELFF.

Concerning this clone: The CDR3 goes on 3 residues after the read ends, and that part is filled in from the germline J gene. The V gene is TRBV15, the J gene TRBJ1-4, with 9 bases aligning to TRBD1. With 3 bases clipped from V and 7 bases from J, the junction kept 6 bases outside the gene matches. There are 15 residues in the CDR3. Germline V lookup: CDR1 LNHNV, CDR2 YYDKDF (reference sequence). The CDR3 DNA, read in part, is TGTGCCACCAGCAGGGACAGGGGTTCGGGTGAAAAA. This translates into CATSRDRGSGEK. The complete CDR3 sequence is CATSRDRGSGEKLFF.

Comments on this clone: The sequenced fragment ends 3 residues before the CDR3 boundary, so the rest is inferred from the germline J gene. The chain carries TRBV11-2 and TRBJ1-1; no reliable D call. The CDR3 spans 13 residues. V was cut by 1 base and J by 3 bases, with 6 bases left in between. Germline CDR1 reads SGHAT; CDR2 reads FQNNGV. The sequenced CDR3 bases are TGTGCCAGCAGCTTAGCAATTGACACTGAA. Its protein product is CASSLAIDTE. The whole CDR3 protein is CASSLAIDTEAFF.

Concerning this clone: The read finishes 3 residues shy of the CDR3 end, and the germline J gene is used to complete it. The chain couples TRBV7-3 to TRBJ1-4, with 8 nucleotides matching TRBD1. CDR3 size: 16 residues. CDR1 and CDR2 from the germline V gene are SGHTA and FQGTGA. CDR3 protein: CASSLRGQGLNSPLFF. Incomplete CDR3 DNA: TGTGCCAGCAGCTTGCGAGGACAGGGACTTAATTCACCA.

On this clone: The CDR3 goes on 3 residues after the read ends, and that part is filled in from the germline J gene. This chain connects TRBV29-1 to TRBJ1-2; D possibly corresponds to TRBD1 (5 bases). Per germline, CDR1 SQVTM and CDR2 ANQGSEA. There are 12 residues in the CDR3. The covered CDR3 bases are TGCAGCGTCCCCCGGGACTCCACGGGC. It specifies CSVPRDSTG. In full, the CDR3 is CSVPRDSTGYTF.

As concerns this clone: The read ends 3 residues shy of where the CDR3 ends; the end is completed using the germline J gene. This chain joins TRBV5-5 and TRBJ2-5, with 9 bases aligning to TRBD1. From germline, CDR1 is SGHKS and CDR2 YYEKEE (reference sequence). The CDR3 totals 14 residues. Germline trimming cut 5 bases from V and 5 bases from J; bases unmatched to any gene: 7. The CDR3: CASRIQGAMETQYF. CDR3 bases read: TGTGCCAGCAGGATACAGGGGGCTATGGAGACC.

Comment on this clone: From the germline J gene comes the end of the CDR3, since the read stops 3 residues before it. The chain links TRBV7-9 to TRBJ2-1; 8 nucleotides align to TRBD1. CDR1 and CDR2 from the germline V gene are SEHNR and FQNEAQ (reference sequence). V gave up 5 bases and J gave up 2 bases; unmatched junction bases: 5. The CDR3 extends over 15 amino acids. The covered CDR3 bases are TGTGCCAGCAGCCAAGCAGGGGGCCCCTACAATGAG. This translates into CASSQAGGPYNE. The entire CDR3 sequence reads CASSQAGGPYNEQFF.

Notes on this clone: Read sequence stops 3 residues before the CDR3 end, and the germline J gene provides the missing end. The chain recombines TRBV5-4 with TRBJ2-1; 12 bases match TRBD1. CDR3 length equals 15 residues. J gave up 7 bases and V 5 bases, and 7 bases lay outside the gene matches. The V gene's germline CDR1 is SGHNT and CDR2 YYREEE (reference sequence). Partial CDR3 DNA: TGTGCCAGCAGTTCCGGGACAGGGGGCTTTAATGAG. The encoded protein is CASSSGTGGFNE. The full CDR3 protein reads CASSSGTGGFNEQFF.

As to this clone: The observed sequence ends 3 residues before the CDR3 terminus, with the missing tail filled in from the germline J gene. V gene TRBV10-2 combines with J gene TRBJ1-1; 11 positions agree with TRBD1. This CDR3 is 18 amino acids long. Germline-derived CDR1 and CDR2 are WSHSY and SAAADI. After removal of 2 bases from V and 4 bases from J, the junction contained 12 bases not matched to a gene. The CDR3 bases that were read are TGCGCCAGCAGTGAGCCCCCGGGACAGGGGGGCAGAGTCACTGAA. It is translated as CASSEPPGQGGRVTE. The entire CDR3 sequence reads CASSEPPGQGGRVTEAFF.

Turning to this clone: The CDR3 end falls 3 residues outside the read, so it is completed with the germline J gene. This chain connects TRBV7-6 to TRBJ2-7; 7 bases align to TRBD1. The CDR3 is made up of 15 amino acids. CDR1 and CDR2 (germline): SGHVS, FNYEAQ. With 5 bases clipped from V and 1 base from J, the junction kept 8 bases outside the gene matches. CDR3: CASSRGGQPSYEQYF. The sequenced part of the CDR3 DNA is TGTGCCAGCAGCCGAGGGGGACAGCCATCCTACGAG.

To note about this clone: Sequencing ends 3 residues short of the CDR3 end; the germline J gene provides the rest. This chain joins TRBV5-6 and TRBJ1-5; TRBD1 is a possible D gene (5 bases). The CDR3 contains 15 residues. Germline V gene sequence: CDR1 SGHDT, CDR2 YYEEEE. The V end lost 2 bases, the J end lost 1 base, and 10 bases lay between the germline ends. The CDR3 here is CASSFSTESNQPQHF. The CDR3 bases that were read are TGTGCCAGCAGCTTCTCGACAGAGAGCAATCAGCCC.

To note about this clone: The CDR3 end lies 3 residues beyond the end of the read and is filled in from the germline J gene. This chain uses TRBV11-2 with TRBJ1-2; D not resolved. CDR1 is SGHAT and CDR2 is FQNNGV in the germline V gene. There are 12 residues in the CDR3. The CDR3 DNA, read in part, is TGTGCCAGCAGCCCAGGAGAGCGGGGC. Residues: CASSPGERG. The whole CDR3 reads CASSPGERGYTF.

Regarding this clone: Sequencing ends 3 residues short of the CDR3 end; the germline J gene provides the rest. The J gene is TRBJ2-7, the V gene TRBV11-2; D may be TRBD1 (5 bases). Deletions cut 2 bases from V and 3 bases from J, with 8 bases between. Germline V gene lookup returns CDR1 SGHAT and CDR2 FQNNGV. The CDR3 extends over 13 amino acids. The CDR3 DNA, read in part, is TGTGCCAGCAGCTTATATGACAGCTACGAG. Translated, it gives CASSLYDSYE. The complete CDR3 reads CASSLYDSYEQYF.

CDR3 bases read: TGTGCCAGCAGCCACAGGGGGAACACTGAA. It specifies CASSHRGNTE. The complete CDR3 protein is CASSHRGNTEAFF. V usage is TRBV13 and J usage is TRBJ1-1; 7 bases agree with TRBD1. The DNA ends 3 residues before the CDR3 does, and the rest of the CDR3 is filled in from the germline J gene. Germline V gene sequence: CDR1 PRHDT, CDR2 FYEKMQ (reference sequence). J was trimmed by 1 base and V by 5 bases; bases with no gene match: 1. CDR3 size: 13 residues.

Remarks on this clone: The CDR3 is cut off 3 residues early in the read; its end comes from the germline J gene. The rearrangement uses TRBV5-6 and TRBJ1-6; D remains unclear. This CDR3 region has 15 residues. V shed 0 bases and J shed 3 bases, with 7 bases lying between them. Germline lookup yields CDR1 SGHDT and CDR2 YYEEEE. The covered CDR3 bases are TGTGCCAGCAGCTTGGGTGAGGGCTATAATTCACCC. Translating gives CASSLGEGYNSP. The whole CDR3 protein reads CASSLGEGYNSPLHF.

In regard to this clone: From the germline J gene comes the end of the CDR3, since the read stops 3 residues before it. The chain recombines TRBV6-7 with TRBJ2-2; 10 bases are a match to TRBD1. TRBV6-7 is an open reading frame, and its role is uncertain. The length of the CDR3 is 18 residues. CDR3 DNA (partial): TGTGCCAGCAGTGTTCGTCCGGGACAGGGGTCTGGGGCCAACGTG. Translating it yields CASSVRPGQGSGANV. The full CDR3 protein is CASSVRPGQGSGANVLFF.

Turning to this clone: The missing CDR3 end, 3 residues past where the read stops, is filled in from the germline J gene. This chain connects TRBV5-6 to TRBJ2-4, with TRBD2 as a possible D gene (5 bases). The V end was cut by 2 bases, the J end by 0 bases, with 9 bases between. The germline V gene encodes CDR1 SGHDT and CDR2 YYEEEE. The CDR3 extends over 15 amino acids. Incomplete CDR3 DNA: TGTGCCAGCAGCTTCGGACTGCTAGCCAAAAACATT. Residues: CASSFGLLAKNI. The whole CDR3 region reads CASSFGLLAKNIQYF. Together with reference TRBV5-6 and TRBJ2-4, the CDR3 gives the full variable domain: DAGVTQSPTHLIKTRGQQVTLRCSPKSGHDTVSWYQQALGQGPQFIFQYYEEEERQRGNFPDRFSGHQFPNYSSELNVNALLLGDSALYLCASSFGLLAKNIQYFGAGTRLSVL.